This TCR beta chain was recovered during a study of blood T cell repertoires in COVID-19. Overall study: Sample material is recorded as cDNA or gDNA derived from T cells, B-cell-depleted T cells, or PBMCs.

V was pared by 5 bases and J by 5 bases, with 16 bases between. Germline CDR1 and CDR2: SGHRS and YFSETQ. CDR3 size: 14 residues. As processed by the authors: Quantification of nucleated cells was approximated via reference gene primer amplification. Measured with immunoSEQ multiplex PCR; TCRdb has only the in-frame clones, and not every one. D and trimming come from the DNA, and the V and J calls and clone size come from that table. The top ten hold approximately 16% of the sample, which has almost 70,000 clones, roughly 80% seen once. V and J are TRBV5-1 and TRBJ2-5, with D perhaps TRBD2 (6 bases). The sample consisted of peripheral blood. The clonotype comes from a man between 60 and 70 years old with acute or convalescent COVID-19. DNA for the CDR3: TGCGCCAGCAGTATGCGGGGTGGCGAGGAGACCCAGTACTTC. Translated, it gives CASSMRGGEETQYF.